Listed below are T cell receptor beta chains from one sample, sequenced in a study of shared clonotypes between healthy human individuals. Profiled with immunoSEQ multiplex PCR; TCRdb holds only in-frame clones, not every one. This table has some 980,000 clones, 76% appearing once. Sequences were obtained from memory CD4+ T cells sorted from blood. The receptors stem from a man aged 18-30 years in good health. CDR3s include the opening cysteine and the closing phenylalanine or tryptophan. Clone size is shown for a subset of rows, as once, few, many or a class of expanded clone.

abundance | j_gene | v_gene | CDR3aa
once | TRBJ2-7 | TRBV6-1 | CASSAWTSGFDEQYF
once | TRBJ1-5 | TRBV5-5 | CASSPFQGMSQPQHF
- | TRBJ1-4 | TRBV2 | CASSRTGYNEKLFF
- | TRBJ2-2 | TRBV4-2 | CASSPRGGNTGELFF
- | TRBJ2-3 | TRBV27 | CASSFLRDRGTDTQYF
- | TRBJ2-7 | TRBV19 | CASSSQNYEQYF
- | TRBJ2-7 | TRBV6-1 | CASSYDNPPEQYF
- | TRBJ2-5 | TRBV6-6 | CASRGLGTQYF
- | TRBJ1-1 | TRBV6-1 | CASSDLEGGRTEAFF
few | TRBJ2-3 | TRBV11-2 | CASSSFPGITDTQYF
once | TRBJ1-1 | TRBV2 | CASSEAWDNTEAFF
- | TRBJ2-1 | TRBV5-6 | CASSPWGSSYNEQFF
- | TRBJ2-5 | TRBV6-6 | CASRTQEAQYF
- | TRBJ1-5 | TRBV19 | CATARQGASNQPQHF
many | TRBJ2-7 | TRBV5-6 | CASSLKRDEQYF
- | TRBJ2-2 | TRBV7-9 | CASSLVQGSTGELFF
few | TRBJ1-2 | TRBV4-2 | CASSPTGGGVGYTF
- | TRBJ1-2 | TRBV28 | CASSWDRDGVYGYTF
- | TRBJ2-7 | TRBV5-1 | CASSEDGPILSYEQYF
- | TRBJ2-7 | TRBV4-3 | CASRPGGFYEQYF
- | TRBJ1-1 | TRBV4-1 | CASSQGGPGQGNTEAFF
- | TRBJ2-5 | TRBV7-2 | CASSASGLQETQYF